This TCR beta chain was captured in a study of early T cells in non-severe SARS-CoV-2 infection. This clonotype was detected a few times. The junction departs from germline at one end; a sequencing error may be responsible. Unique molecular identifiers tagged individual cDNA molecules. TCRdb ran MiXCR on the 5' RACE reads and lists one entry per CDR3 protein. The sample gives around 57,000 distinct CDR3 sequences, approximately 8% of which show up once; 9.4% is in the top ten. Germline loops: CDR1 SSHAT, CDR2 FNYEAQ (reference sequence). The CDR3 totals 14 residues. The receptor comes from an adult who was a healthcare worker with PCR-confirmed SARS-CoV-2 infection or an uninfected control (not recorded which). V gene TRBV7-7 combines with J gene TRBJ2-5, with D unresolved. The sample taken for sequencing was whole blood. CDR3 sequence: CASRCLGYQETQYF. Written as DNA, the CDR3 is TGTGCTAGCAGATGTTTGGGGTACCAAGAGACCCAGTACTTC.